The 15 T cell receptor beta chains below were found in one sample sequenced in a study of control samples from healthy donors and cancer patients. Assay: immunoSEQ multiplex PCR; the TCRdb copy retains only in-frame clones and omits some. The repertoire holds 75,000 to 95,000 clones, with around 84% as singletons. Sequenced sample: PBMCs. These TCRs come from a man in his 70s with lung cancer.

V is TRBV27 and J is TRBJ1-6, with D unclear. V dropped 7 bases and J dropped 6 bases, with 7 bases sitting between them. Germline assignment: CDR1 MNHEY and CDR2 SMNVEV (reference sequence). CDR3 length: 12 residues. This CDR3 reads CASKRINSPLHF. The CDR3 DNA follows: TGTGCCAGCAAAAGAATTAATTCACCCCTCCACTTT.

The chain couples TRBV6-6 to TRBJ1-2; no clear D gene. V was clipped by 8 bases and J by 5 bases, with 12 bases between them. The germline gives CDR1 MNHNY, CDR2 SVGAGI (reference sequence). The CDR3 is 12 residues long. CDR3 protein: CASYTLEYGYTF. The DNA of the CDR3 is TGTGCCAGCTATACTCTGGAGTATGGCTACACCTTC.

A few counts support this clone. This rearrangement joins TRBV11-2 to TRBJ2-1; no clear D. The CDR3 extends over 14 amino acids. The V gene's germline CDR1 is SGHAT and CDR2 FQNNGV. Trimming cost V 4 bases and J 9 bases, with 16 bases left between them. CDR3 in amino acids: CASSSADALSEQFF. For the CDR3, the DNA is TGTGCCAGCAGCTCGGCCGACGCATTAAGTGAGCAGTTCTTC.

V is TRBV24-1 and J is TRBJ1-2, with D unresolved. Trimming stripped 1 base from V and 8 bases from J, with 4 bases between. CDR3 length: 11 residues. Germline values: CDR1 KGHDR, CDR2 SFDVKD. CDR3 coding DNA: TGTGCCACCAGTGATTTCTGGGGCTACACCTTC. Translating it yields CATSDFWGYTF.

This clone came up once. The J gene is TRBJ1-1, the V gene TRBV9; TRBD1 aligns across 8 bases. The CDR3 length is 15 residues. The V gene's germline CDR1 is SGDLS and CDR2 YYNGEE. After removal of 0 bases from V and 4 bases from J, the junction contained 5 bases not matched to a gene. This CDR3 reads CASSVAHQGATEAFF. In DNA form, the CDR3 reads TGTGCCAGCAGCGTAGCCCATCAGGGGGCCACTGAAGCTTTCTTT.

Only a few counts were recorded for this clone. The genes are TRBV19 and TRBJ2-1; possibly TRBD1 for D (5 bases). The CDR3 has 12 amino acids. In germline, CDR1 is LNHDA, CDR2 SQIVND (reference sequence). The germline V and J ends were trimmed by 4 bases and 10 bases, with 11 bases remaining between them. DNA for the CDR3: TGTGCCAGTAGTACGAGGACACGGGAGCAGTTCTTC. Translated, it gives CASSTRTREQFF.

CDR3 loop: CASSIGTATYGYTF. The CDR3 DNA follows: TGTGCCAGTAGTATTGGGACAGCTACCTATGGCTACACCTTC. The V call is TRBV19, the J call TRBJ1-2; 7 nucleotides match TRBD1. Germline V gene data show CDR1 as LNHDA and CDR2 as SQIVND (reference sequence). J lost 4 bases, V lost 3 bases, and 5 bases had no gene match. CDR3 length equals 14 residues.

This rearrangement joins TRBV4-3 to TRBJ2-1; the D gene is possibly TRBD2 (6 bases). Germline CDR1 and CDR2: LGHNA and YSLEER. V lost 1 base and J 6 bases, leaving 10 bases between the germline ends. CDR3 length equals 14 residues. CDR3 sequence: CASSQGPGSNEQFF. The CDR3, as DNA: TGCGCCAGCAGCCAAGGCCCCGGGAGCAATGAGCAGTTCTTC.

This chain joins TRBV6-5 and TRBJ1-2, with 7 bases identical to TRBD1. V lost 6 bases to trimming and J lost 7 bases; unmatched junction nucleotides: 11. Germline V gene sequence: CDR1 MNHEY, CDR2 SVGAGI. CDR3 length equals 14 residues. CDR3 DNA sequence: TGTGCCAGCAGAAGACAGGGTTTTGGGGGTGGCTACACCTTC. Residues: CASRRQGFGGGYTF.

The genes are TRBV30 and TRBJ1-1, with no clear D. The CDR3 spans 14 residues. Trimming left V 4 bases short and J 3 bases short, with 15 bases between. Germline V lookup: CDR1 GTSNPN, CDR2 SVGIG (reference sequence). Here the CDR3 reads CAWTVRLGDTEAFF. CDR3 in DNA: TGTGCCTGGACCGTCCGCCTGGGTGACACTGAAGCTTTCTTT.

This clone came up once. This CDR3 is CASPGLSSTDTQYF. Written as DNA, the CDR3 is TGTGCCTCCCCTGGGCTGTCTAGCACAGATACGCAGTATTTT. V and J are TRBV24-1 and TRBJ2-3, with D uncertain. V was cut by 12 bases and J by 0 bases, with 15 bases left in between. Per the germline V gene, CDR1 is KGHDR and CDR2 is SFDVKD. This CDR3 comprises 14 residues.

The CDR3 spells CANGSPAGEYEQYF. CDR3 coding DNA: TGCGCCAACGGTTCCCCCGCGGGGGAATACGAGCAGTACTTC. The chain is built from TRBV23-1 and TRBJ2-7; 7 bases align to TRBD2. TRBV23-1 is treated as an ORF (open reading frame) with a function not yet certain. The CDR3 loop spans 14 amino acids. V dropped 10 bases and J dropped 4; count of bases not matched to a gene: 13.

Of note for this clone: The sample has other DNA sequences that encode this CDR3 too. CDR3 DNA sequence: TGTGCCAGCAGTGAGGGAGGCGGGGGGGGTTCTACGCAGTATTTT. It encodes CASSEGGGGGSTQYF. V is TRBV2 and J is TRBJ2-3; 9 bases are shared with TRBD2. The V segment lost 3 bases and the J segment 8 bases; nucleotides outside the gene matches: 9. CDR3 size: 15 residues. CDR1 and CDR2 (germline): SNHLY, FYNNEI.

The chain uses TRBV19 and TRBJ2-7; a possible D gene is TRBD2 (5 bases). The CDR3 extends over 15 amino acids. V gave up 4 bases and J gave up 6 bases, with 19 bases separating them. The germline CDR1 and CDR2 sequences are LNHDA and SQIVND (reference sequence). CDR3 loop: CASSTLGTRAGEQYF. The CDR3 DNA is TGTGCCAGTAGTACCCTCGGAACGAGGGCGGGCGAGCAGTACTTC.

The V gene is TRBV29-1, the J gene TRBJ2-7; a weak D match, TRBD2 (6 bases). From germline, CDR1 is SQVTM and CDR2 ANQGSEA. There are 13 residues in the CDR3. V shed 6 bases and J shed 2 bases, with 14 bases lying between them. CDR3: CSVGPGEAYEQYF. The CDR3 DNA is TGCAGCGTGGGACCGGGGGAGGCCTACGAGCAGTACTTC.